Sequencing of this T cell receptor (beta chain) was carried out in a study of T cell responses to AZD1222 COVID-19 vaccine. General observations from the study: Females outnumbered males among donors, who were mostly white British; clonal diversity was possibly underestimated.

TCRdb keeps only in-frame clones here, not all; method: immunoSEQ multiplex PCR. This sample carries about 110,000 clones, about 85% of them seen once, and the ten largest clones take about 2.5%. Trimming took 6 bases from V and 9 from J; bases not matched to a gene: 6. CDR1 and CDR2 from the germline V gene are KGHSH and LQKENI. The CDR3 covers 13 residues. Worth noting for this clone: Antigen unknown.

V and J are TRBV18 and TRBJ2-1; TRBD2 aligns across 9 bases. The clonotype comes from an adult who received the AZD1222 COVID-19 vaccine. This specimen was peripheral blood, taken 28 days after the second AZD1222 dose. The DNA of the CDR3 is TGTGCCAGCTCCTTTTATAGCGGGAGTGAGCAGTTCTTC. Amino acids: CASSFYSGSEQFF. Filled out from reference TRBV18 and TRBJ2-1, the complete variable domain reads NAGVMQNPRHLVRRRGQEARLRCSPMKGHSHVYWYRQLPEEGLKFMVYLQKENIIDESGMPKERFSAEFPKEGPSILRIQQVVRGDSAAYFCASSFYSGSEQFFGPGTRLTVL.